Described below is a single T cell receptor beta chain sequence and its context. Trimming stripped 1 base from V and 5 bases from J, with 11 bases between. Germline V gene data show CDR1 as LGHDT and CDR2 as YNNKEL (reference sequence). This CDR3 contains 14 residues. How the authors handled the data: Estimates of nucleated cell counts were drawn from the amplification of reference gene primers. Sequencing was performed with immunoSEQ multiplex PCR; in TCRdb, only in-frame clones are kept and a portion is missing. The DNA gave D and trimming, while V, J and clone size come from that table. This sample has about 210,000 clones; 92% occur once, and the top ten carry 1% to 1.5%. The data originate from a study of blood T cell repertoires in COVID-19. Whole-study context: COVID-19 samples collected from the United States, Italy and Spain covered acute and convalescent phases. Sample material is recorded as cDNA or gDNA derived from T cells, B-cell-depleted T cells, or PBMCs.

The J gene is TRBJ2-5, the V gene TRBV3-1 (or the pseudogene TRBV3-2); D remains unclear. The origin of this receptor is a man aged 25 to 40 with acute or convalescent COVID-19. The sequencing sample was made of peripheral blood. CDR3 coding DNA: TGTGCCAGCAGCCAAGTTTCAGTACCGGAGACCCAGTACTTC. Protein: CASSQVSVPETQYF.